These 20 T cell receptor beta chains originate from one sample sequenced in a study of T cells in Graves' hyperthyroidism and ophthalmopathy. What was amplified from RNA transcripts were TCR beta CDR3 regions. Researchers ran a first-round RT-PCR on the TCR CDR3 using the HTBI primer set. TCRdb re-analysed the multiplex PCR reads in MiXCR, keeping a single row per CDR3 protein. The table has around 540,000 distinct CDR3 sequences, more than 45% seen once. The sequenced sample consisted of peripheral blood or thyroid tissue (not recorded which). The receptors come from a woman between 18 and 29 years old with Graves' hyperthyroidism.

This clonotype was detected a few times. This rearrangement joins TRBV20-1 to TRBJ1-4; D is unresolved. The CDR3 has 13 amino acids. CDR1 is DFQATT and CDR2 is SNEGSKA in the germline V gene (reference sequence). Trimming removed 5 bases from V and 6 bases from J, with 13 bases in between. CDR3 residues: CSARPGPHEKLFF. For the CDR3, the DNA is TGCAGTGCTCGCCCCGGGCCCCATGAAAAACTGTTTTTT.

On this clonotype itself: This likely comes from a read error, as the CDR3 has no conserved phenylalanine or tryptophan at its end. The J gene is TRBJ1-2, the V gene TRBV25-1, with a weak D call TRBD1 (5 bases). Germline CDR1 is MGHDK and CDR2 is SYGVNS. The CDR3 has 14 amino acids. V gave up 6 bases and J gave up 1 base, with 12 bases separating them. The CDR3 sequence is CASSQGLGNYGYTL. CDR3 coding DNA: TGTGCCAGCAGCCAGGGTCTGGGTAACTATGGCTACACCCTC.

The genes are TRBV7-9 and TRBJ2-5; possible D gene TRBD2, 6 bases. Per germline, CDR1 SEHNR and CDR2 FQNEAQ (reference sequence). V lost 5 bases, J lost 4 bases, and 17 bases lay in between. The CDR3 totals 15 residues. The CDR3 is CASSRASEGRETQYF. CDR3 nucleotide sequence: TGTGCCAGCAGCCGGGCCTCGGAGGGAAGAGAGACCCAGTACTTC. Variable domain in full (rest from reference TRBV7-9 and TRBJ2-5): DTGVSQNPRHKITKRGQNVTFRCDPISEHNRLYWYRQTLGQGPEFLTYFQNEAQLEKSRLLSDRFSAERPKGSFSTLEIQRTEQGDSAMYLCASSRASEGRETQYFGPGTRLLVL.

The chain employs TRBV4-3 and TRBJ2-7, with D unclear. The germline CDR1 and CDR2 sequences are LGHNA and YSLEER. Trimming cost V 0 bases and J 5 bases, with 14 bases left between them. The CDR3 length is 15 residues. CDR3: CASSQERRPSHEQYF. The DNA of the CDR3 is TGCGCCAGCAGCCAAGAGAGACGCCCATCCCACGAGCAGTACTTC.

Remarks on this clonotype: One junction end disagrees with the germline gene, perhaps due to a read error. The chain has TRBV7-2 and TRBJ1-6; 7 bases agree with TRBD1. This CDR3 has 15 residues. Germline V gives CDR1 SGHTA, CDR2 FQGNSA. Here the CDR3 DNA reads TGTGCCAGCAGCCAGATGACAGGGTATAATCCACCCCTCCACTTT. Protein: CASSQMTGYNPPLHF.

The rearrangement links TRBV19 to TRBJ1-2; D is unclear. CDR3 length: 15 amino acids. The germline CDR1 and CDR2 sequences are LNHDA and SQIVND (reference sequence). V was shortened by 4 bases and J by 2 bases, with 14 bases between the two germline ends. The CDR3 coding sequence is TGTGCCAGTAGTAATACGGCCCTGTGGAACTATGGCTACACCTTC. Translating it yields CASSNTALWNYGYTF.

This clonotype was counted at least ten times. This chain connects TRBV10-3 to TRBJ1-4; D may be TRBD1 (5 bases). This CDR3 contains 12 residues. V was cut by 5 bases and J by 5 bases, with 6 bases left in between. Germline lookup yields CDR1 ENHRY and CDR2 SYGVKD. CDR3 DNA sequence: TGTGCCATCAGTCGACAGAATGAAAAACTGTTTTTT. It is translated as CAISRQNEKLFF.

This clonotype was counted a few times. This chain connects TRBV7-9 to TRBJ1-4, with 8 positions matching TRBD1. The CDR3 covers 16 residues. The germline V gene has CDR1 SEHNR and CDR2 FQNEAQ (reference sequence). The ends lost 5 bases at V and 7 bases at J; junction bases unmatched: 12. CDR3 loop: CASSQDRDRGVEKLFF. CDR3 coding DNA: TGTGCCAGCAGCCAAGATCGAGACAGGGGCGTTGAAAAACTGTTTTTT.

In the case of this clonotype: A junction end diverges from the germline sequence, so it may reflect a read error. The DNA of the CDR3 is TGCGCCAGCAGCTTGGGCGAGTGGAACACTGGAGCTTTCTTT. Protein sequence: CASSLGEWNTGAFF. The V gene is TRBV5-1, the J gene TRBJ1-1; D not certain. This CDR3 comprises 14 residues. Germline CDR1 SGHRS, CDR2 YFSETQ.

This chain joins TRBV20-1 and TRBJ1-5; D might be TRBD1 (6 bases). Germline assignment: CDR1 DFQATT and CDR2 SNEGSKA (reference sequence). Trimming left V 0 bases short and J 6 bases short, with 9 bases between. The length of the CDR3 is 13 residues. Here the CDR3 DNA reads TGCAGTGCTAGAGAGGGGGCCGGTCAGCCCCAGCATTTT. Protein: CSAREGAGQPQHF.

This chain joins TRBV7-8 and TRBJ2-7; D is unclear. Germline lookup yields CDR1 SGHVS and CDR2 FQNEAQ. The CDR3 has 14 amino acids. The V end lost 5 bases, the J end lost 0 bases, and 11 bases lay between the germline ends. CDR3 in amino acids: CASSPGVGSYEQYF. For the CDR3, the DNA is TGTGCCAGCAGCCCCGGCGTAGGCTCCTACGAGCAGTACTTC.

As for this clonotype: The CDR3 does not end in the conserved phenylalanine or tryptophan, so this is likely a read error. The V and J genes are TRBV12-3 or TRBV12-4 and TRBJ2-5, with 8 bases aligning to TRBD1. The CDR3 is made up of 16 amino acids. With 6 bases clipped from V and 5 bases from J, the junction kept 14 bases outside the gene matches. CDR3 amino acids: CASSLGQARGIETQYV. CDR3 DNA: TGTGCCAGCAGCCTGGGACAGGCCCGGGGGATCGAGACCCAGTACGTC.

The sample holds a few counts of this clonotype. The chain employs TRBV7-2 and TRBJ1-1, with 7 nucleotides matching TRBD1. V dropped 2 bases and J dropped 5; count of bases not matched to a gene: 8. The germline V gene encodes CDR1 SGHTA and CDR2 FQGNSA. The CDR3 extends over 15 amino acids. In nucleotides, the CDR3 is TGTGCCAGCAGCTTACGACAGGGACGAGTAACTGAAGCTTTCTTT. Its protein product is CASSLRQGRVTEAFF.

This chain connects TRBV11-3 to TRBJ1-4, with D possibly being TRBD1 (5 bases). There are 15 residues in the CDR3. V lost 0 bases to trimming and J lost 2 bases, with 7 bases between them. The germline V gene encodes CDR1 SGHNT and CDR2 YENEEA. CDR3 in DNA: TGTGCCAGCAGCTTAGATCGGGGGACTAATGAAAAACTGTTTTTT. Translating it yields CASSLDRGTNEKLFF.

The V call is TRBV6-1, the J call TRBJ2-5; D unclear. Looked up from germline, CDR1 is MNHNS and CDR2 is SASEGT. The CDR3 has 12 residues. V was trimmed by 10 bases and J by 0 bases, leaving 9 bases between them. CDR3 protein: CAIRRNQETQYF. The CDR3 DNA reads as TGTGCCATCAGACGGAACCAAGAGACCCAGTACTTC.

This clonotype has just one count. One end of the junction is discordant with germline, which a read error may explain. The chain employs TRBV25-1 and TRBJ1-6; no clear D. Per germline, CDR1 MGHDK and CDR2 SYGVNS. The CDR3 length is 16 residues. CDR3 DNA sequence: TGCGCCAGCAGCCAAGAGGCTTCCGGGGATAATTCACCCCTCCACTTT. Translation gives CASSQEASGDNSPLHF.

This clonotype was seen a few times. The chain has TRBV7-9 and TRBJ2-7; 7 nucleotides line up with TRBD2. This CDR3 is built from 16 residues. Germline V gene lookup returns CDR1 SEHNR and CDR2 FQNEAQ (reference sequence). V lost 5 bases and J lost 3; bases outside the gene matches: 13. In DNA, the CDR3 is TGTGCCAGCAGCCCGCCGGTTGCGGGGGTTAGCTACGAGCAGTACTTC. This translates into CASSPPVAGVSYEQYF.

In its sample, this clonotype was seen many times. The V and J genes are TRBV7-8 and TRBJ1-1; D is undetermined. V lost 0 bases to trimming and J lost 1 base, with 6 bases between them. This CDR3 spans 14 amino acids. Per germline, CDR1 SGHVS and CDR2 FQNEAQ. The CDR3: CASSLARANTEAFF. CDR3 bases: TGTGCCAGCAGCTTAGCCCGAGCGAACACTGAAGCTTTCTTT. Full variable domain (outside the CDR3, taken from reference TRBV7-8 and TRBJ1-1): GAGVSQSPRYKVAKRGQDVALRCDPISGHVSLFWYQQALGQGPEFLTYFQNEAQLDKSGLPSDRFFAERPEGSVSTLKIQRTQQEDSAVYLCASSLARANTEAFFGQGTRLTVV.

The J gene is TRBJ2-5, the V gene TRBV25-1; 9 nucleotides align to TRBD1. The CDR3 is 15 residues long. Per germline, CDR1 MGHDK and CDR2 SYGVNS. J lost 5 bases, V lost 1 base, and 5 bases had no gene match. CDR3 amino acids: CASSELVTGGETQYF. In nucleotides, the CDR3 is TGTGCCAGCAGTGAATTAGTGACAGGGGGGGAGACCCAGTACTTC.

This clonotype was detected a few times. J is TRBJ2-7 and V is TRBV5-1; D tentatively reads TRBD1 or TRBD2 (5 bases each). The CDR3 length is 13 residues. With 6 bases removed from V and 2 bases from J, the gap between germline ends came to 12 bases. Germline CDR1 and CDR2: SGHRS and YFSETQ. CDR3 residues: CASMGDRTYEQYF. The DNA for the CDR3 is TGCGCCAGCATGGGAGACAGAACCTACGAGCAGTACTTC. Together with reference TRBV5-1 and TRBJ2-7, the CDR3 gives the full variable domain: KAGVTQTPRYLIKTRGQQVTLSCSPISGHRSVSWYQQTPGQGLQFLFEYFSETQRNKGNFPGRFSGRQFSNSRSEMNVSTLELGDSALYLCASMGDRTYEQYFGPGTRLTVT.